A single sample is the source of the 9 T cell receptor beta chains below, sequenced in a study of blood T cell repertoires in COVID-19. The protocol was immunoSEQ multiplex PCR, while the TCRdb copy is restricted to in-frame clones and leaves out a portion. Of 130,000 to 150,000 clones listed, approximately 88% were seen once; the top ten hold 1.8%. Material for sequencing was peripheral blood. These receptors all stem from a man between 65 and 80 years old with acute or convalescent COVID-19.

The CDR3 DNA reads TGCGCCAGCAGTGTCCGGGGGGGCGGAGAAAAACTGTTTTTT. Translated: CASSVRGGGEKLFF. The chain couples TRBV10-2 to TRBJ1-4; D may be TRBD1 (6 bases). The length of the CDR3 is 14 residues. The V end was cut by 4 bases, the J end by 8 bases, with 14 bases between. The germline V gene has CDR1 WSHSY and CDR2 SAAADI.

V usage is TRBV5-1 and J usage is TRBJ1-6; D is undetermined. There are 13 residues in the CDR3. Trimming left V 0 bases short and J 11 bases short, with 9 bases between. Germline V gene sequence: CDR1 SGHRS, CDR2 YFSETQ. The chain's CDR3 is CASSLDSLAPLHF. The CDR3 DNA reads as TGCGCCAGCAGCTTGGACAGCCTGGCACCCCTCCACTTT.

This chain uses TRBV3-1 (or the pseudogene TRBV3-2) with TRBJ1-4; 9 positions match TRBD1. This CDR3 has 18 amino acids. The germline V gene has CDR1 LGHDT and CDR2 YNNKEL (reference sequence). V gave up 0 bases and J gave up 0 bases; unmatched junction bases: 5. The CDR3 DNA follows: TGTGCCAGCAGCCAAGATGTGACAGGGGGAACAACTAATGAAAAACTGTTTTTT. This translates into CASSQDVTGGTTNEKLFF.

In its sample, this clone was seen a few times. Here the CDR3 reads CASSLGEITGTQYF. The CDR3 nucleotides are TGTGCCAGCAGCTTGGGGGAGATCACGGGTACGCAGTATTTT. V usage is TRBV5-6 and J usage is TRBJ2-3, with D tentatively TRBD2 (5 bases). Germline loops: CDR1 SGHDT, CDR2 YYEEEE. V was clipped by 0 bases and J by 8 bases, with 13 bases between them. The CDR3 has 14 amino acids.

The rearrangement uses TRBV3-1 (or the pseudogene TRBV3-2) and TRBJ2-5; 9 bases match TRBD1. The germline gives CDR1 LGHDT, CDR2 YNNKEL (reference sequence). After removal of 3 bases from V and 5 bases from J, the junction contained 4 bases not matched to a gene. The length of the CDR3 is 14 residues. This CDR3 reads CASSHRQGGETQYF. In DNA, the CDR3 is TGTGCCAGCAGCCACCGACAGGGGGGGGAGACCCAGTACTTC.

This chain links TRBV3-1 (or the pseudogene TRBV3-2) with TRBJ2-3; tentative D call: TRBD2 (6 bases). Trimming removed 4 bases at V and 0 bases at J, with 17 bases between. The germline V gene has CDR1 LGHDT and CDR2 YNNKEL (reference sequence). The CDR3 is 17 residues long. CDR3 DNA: TGTGCCAGCAGCCCCACTAATACGGGGGAGAGCACAGATACGCAGTATTTT. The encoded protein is CASSPTNTGESTDTQYF.

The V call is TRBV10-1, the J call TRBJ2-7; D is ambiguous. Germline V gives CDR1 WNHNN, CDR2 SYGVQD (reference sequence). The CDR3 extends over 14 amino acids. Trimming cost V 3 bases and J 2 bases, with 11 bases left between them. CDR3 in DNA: TGCGCCAGCAGTGATGAGCCGCGAACCTACGAGCAGTACTTC. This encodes CASSDEPRTYEQYF.

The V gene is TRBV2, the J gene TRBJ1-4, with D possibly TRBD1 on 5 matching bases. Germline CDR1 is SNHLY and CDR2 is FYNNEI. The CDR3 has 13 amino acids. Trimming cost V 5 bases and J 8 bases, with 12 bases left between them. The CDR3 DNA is TGTGCCAGCAGTTTTAGGGGAGGCGAAAAACTGTTTTTT. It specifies CASSFRGGEKLFF. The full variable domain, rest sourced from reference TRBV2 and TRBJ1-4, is EPEVTQTPSHQVTQMGQEVILRCVPISNHLYFYWYRQILGQKVEFLVSFYNNEISEKSEIFDDQFSVERPDGSNFTLKIRSTKLEDSAMYFCASSFRGGEKLFFGSGTQLSVL.

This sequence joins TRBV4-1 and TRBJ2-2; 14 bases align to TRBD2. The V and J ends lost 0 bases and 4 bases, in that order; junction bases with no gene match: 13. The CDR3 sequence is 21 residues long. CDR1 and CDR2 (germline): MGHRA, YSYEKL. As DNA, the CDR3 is TGCGCCAGCAGCCAAGATCACAGGACTAGCGGGGGGTTAGTGATCACCGGGGAGCTGTTTTTT. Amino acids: CASSQDHRTSGGLVITGELFF.